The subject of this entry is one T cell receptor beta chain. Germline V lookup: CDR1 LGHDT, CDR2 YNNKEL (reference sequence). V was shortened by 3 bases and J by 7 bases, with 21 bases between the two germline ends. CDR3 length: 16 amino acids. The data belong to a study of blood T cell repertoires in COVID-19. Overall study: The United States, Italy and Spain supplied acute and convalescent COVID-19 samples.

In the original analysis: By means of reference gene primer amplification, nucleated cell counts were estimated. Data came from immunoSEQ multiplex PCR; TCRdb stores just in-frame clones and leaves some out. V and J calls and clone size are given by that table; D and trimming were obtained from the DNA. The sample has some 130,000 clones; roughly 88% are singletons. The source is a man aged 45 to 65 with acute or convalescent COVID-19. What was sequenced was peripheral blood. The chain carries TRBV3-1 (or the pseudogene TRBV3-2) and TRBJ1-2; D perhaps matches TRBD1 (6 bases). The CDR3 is CASSQDLDRMGGGYTF. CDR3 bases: TGTGCCAGCAGCCAGGACCTTGACAGGATGGGCGGTGGCTACACCTTC.